This is a list of T cell receptor beta chains from one sample in a study of T-cell memory formation after mild COVID-19. TCRdb used MiXCR to reprocess the 5' RACE reads, holding one entry per CDR3 protein. The sample gives under 550,000 distinct CDR3 sequences, about 20% of which show up once; 20% to 25% is in the top ten. Sequenced sample: PBMCs or a T cell subset sorted from them (not recorded which). The receptors originated from a young man who had mild COVID-19 (a few samples of this study predate the infection). Cell type and time point are not known. Each CDR3 is given with its conserved first and last residue. Fields, in order: D gene, V gene, clone size, J gene, CDR3 protein, CDR3 DNA. A D gene is named only where the DNA matches it firmly. Clone sizes are given selectively: once, few, many, or a class where the clone is expanded.

D: TRBD2
V: TRBV7-9
size: NA
J: TRBJ2-4
CDR3: CASSFSSGGAKDIQYF
DNA: TGTGCCAGCAGCTTTTCCAGCGGGGGGGCCAAAGACATTCAGTACTTC

D: TRBD1
V: TRBV18
size: NA
J: TRBJ1-2
CDR3: CASSPGTGRSGYTF
DNA: TGTGCCAGCTCACCCGGGACAGGGCGGTCTGGCTACACCTTC

D: NA
V: TRBV9
size: few
J: TRBJ2-1
CDR3: CASSVWETSRAEQFF
DNA: TGTGCCAGCAGCGTTTGGGAGACTAGTCGGGCTGAGCAGTTCTTC

D: NA
V: TRBV12-3/TRBV12-4
size: NA
J: TRBJ2-1
CDR3: CASSLDLWVGSDEQFF
DNA: TGTGCCAGCAGTTTAGATCTCTGGGTCGGTTCGGATGAGCAGTTCTTC

D: NA
V: TRBV7-9
size: NA
J: TRBJ1-1
CDR3: CASSRGAFTEAFF
DNA: TGTGCCAGCAGCCGAGGGGCGTTCACTGAAGCTTTCTTT

D: NA
V: TRBV20-1
size: few
J: TRBJ1-5
CDR3: CSASEQWGNQPQHF
DNA: TGCAGTGCTAGCGAGCAGTGGGGCAATCAGCCCCAGCATTTT

D: NA
V: TRBV20-1
size: few
J: TRBJ2-2
CDR3: CSASNREGTGELFF
DNA: TGCAGTGCTAGTAATAGGGAAGGGACCGGGGAGCTGTTTTTT

D: TRBD1
V: TRBV6-2/TRBV6-3
size: NA
J: TRBJ2-1
CDR3: CASSYWDSSYNEQFF
DNA: TGTGCCAGCAGTTACTGGGACAGCTCCTACAATGAGCAGTTCTTC

D: NA
V: TRBV7-2
size: many
J: TRBJ2-3
CDR3: CASSQYTDTQYF
DNA: TGTGCCAGCAGTCAATACACAGATACGCAGTATTTT

D: NA
V: TRBV5-1
size: few
J: TRBJ1-6
CDR3: CASSQNRIWSSPLHF
DNA: TGCGCCAGCAGCCAAAACAGGATTTGGAGTTCACCCCTCCACTTT

D: NA
V: TRBV7-3
size: many
J: TRBJ2-1
CDR3: CASSLNRLNNEQFF
DNA: TGTGCCAGCAGCTTAAACCGGCTTAACAATGAGCAGTTCTTC

D: NA
V: TRBV5-1
size: many
J: TRBJ1-6
CDR3: CASSLDNTGWSSPLHF
DNA: TGCGCCAGCAGCTTGGATAATACAGGGTGGAGTTCACCCCTCCACTTT

D: NA
V: TRBV7-9
size: few
J: TRBJ1-2
CDR3: CASSPPGNHYGYTF
DNA: TGTGCCAGCAGCCCACCAGGGAACCACTATGGCTACACCTTC

D: TRBD1
V: TRBV5-5
size: many
J: TRBJ1-6
CDR3: CASSWDRGAVRSSPLHF
DNA: TGTGCCAGCAGCTGGGACAGGGGCGCGGTCAGGAGTTCACCCCTCCACTTT

D: NA
V: TRBV4-3
size: few
J: TRBJ1-2
CDR3: CASSQEQNYGYTF
DNA: TGCGCCAGCAGCCAAGAACAGAACTATGGCTACACCTTC

D: NA
V: TRBV12-3/TRBV12-4
size: NA
J: TRBJ2-4
CDR3: CASSLVGGPGNIQYF
DNA: TGTGCCAGCAGTTTGGTGGGGGGGCCAGGAAACATTCAGTACTTC

D: TRBD2
V: TRBV7-2
size: NA
J: TRBJ2-5
CDR3: CASSLNRGGLETQYF
DNA: TGTGCCAGCAGCTTAAACCGGGGGGGGCTGGAGACCCAGTACTTC

D: TRBD2
V: TRBV4-2
size: NA
J: TRBJ2-3
CDR3: CASSQRPGLAGNTDTQYF
DNA: TGTGCCAGCAGCCAACGACCGGGACTAGCGGGGAACACAGATACGCAGTATTTT

D: TRBD1
V: TRBV24-1
size: few
J: TRBJ2-3
CDR3: CATSEAGTGRTDTQYF
DNA: TGTGCCACCAGTGAAGCCGGGACAGGACGCACAGATACGCAGTATTTT

D: NA
V: TRBV24-1
size: few
J: TRBJ2-4
CDR3: CATARLPGQRTEGLAKNIQYF
DNA: TGTGCCACCGCTAGACTCCCGGGACAGCGTACCGAGGGACTAGCCAAAAACATTCAGTACTTC

D: TRBD1
V: TRBV20-1
size: once
J: TRBJ1-1
CDR3: CSALTGSNTEAFF
DNA: TGCAGTGCATTGACAGGGTCGAACACTGAAGCTTTCTTT

D: NA
V: TRBV7-2
size: NA
J: TRBJ2-7
CDR3: CASSLFHDPEQYF
DNA: TGTGCCAGCAGCTTATTTCACGACCCCGAGCAGTACTTC

D: TRBD1
V: TRBV5-1
size: NA
J: TRBJ1-1
CDR3: CASPQGGTNTEAFF
DNA: TGCGCCAGCCCACAGGGGGGTACGAACACTGAAGCTTTCTTT

D: NA
V: TRBV5-1
size: few
J: TRBJ2-3
CDR3: CASSSLTEPPDTQYF
DNA: TGCGCCAGCAGCTCTCTGACTGAGCCGCCAGATACGCAGTATTTT

D: NA
V: TRBV2
size: NA
J: TRBJ2-1
CDR3: CASSGQGSGEQFF
DNA: TGTGCCAGCAGTGGTCAGGGCAGCGGTGAGCAGTTCTTC

D: NA
V: TRBV7-3
size: NA
J: TRBJ1-1
CDR3: CASSLNGGWTEAFF
DNA: TGTGCCAGCAGCTTAAATGGGGGCTGGACTGAAGCTTTCTTT

D: NA
V: TRBV4-1
size: few
J: TRBJ1-5
CDR3: CASSQPGGEWTQHF
DNA: TGCGCCAGCAGCCAGCCTGGAGGGGAGTGGACCCAGCATTTT

D: NA
V: TRBV7-8
size: NA
J: TRBJ1-4
CDR3: CASSSGEVGRLFF
DNA: TGTGCCAGCAGCTCCGGGGAGGTGGGGCGGCTGTTTTTT

D: NA
V: TRBV5-4
size: few
J: TRBJ1-1
CDR3: CASSLAGTAAAF
DNA: TGTGCCAGCAGCTTGGCCGGGACCGCCGCCGCATTT

D: NA
V: TRBV11-2
size: few
J: TRBJ1-2
CDR3: CASSLGTSTPYGYTF
DNA: TGTGCCAGCAGCTTAGGGACATCGACCCCCTATGGCTACACCTTC

D: NA
V: TRBV4-3
size: NA
J: TRBJ1-2
CDR3: CASSHYRTEKNNYGYTF
DNA: TGCGCCAGCAGCCATTACAGGACAGAGAAAAATAACTATGGCTACACCTTC

D: NA
V: TRBV11-3
size: NA
J: TRBJ1-1
CDR3: CASSFAIGTEAFF
DNA: TGTGCCAGCAGCTTCGCGATTGGGACTGAAGCTTTCTTT

D: TRBD1
V: TRBV6-2/TRBV6-3
size: few
J: TRBJ1-1
CDR3: CASSPRGLNRMNTEAFF
DNA: TGTGCCAGCTCTCCCAGGGGGCTAAACCGAATGAACACTGAAGCTTTCTTT

D: NA
V: TRBV5-1
size: few
J: TRBJ2-5
CDR3: CASSFGGAQETQYF
DNA: TGCGCCAGCAGCTTTGGGGGGGCCCAAGAGACCCAGTACTTC

D: TRBD1
V: TRBV5-1
size: many
J: TRBJ2-1
CDR3: CASSLEEAGGGEQFF
DNA: TGCGCCAGCAGCTTGGAGGAGGCAGGGGGTGGTGAGCAGTTCTTC

D: NA
V: TRBV12-3/TRBV12-4
size: few
J: TRBJ2-2
CDR3: CASSLVWNTGELFF
DNA: TGTGCCAGCAGTTTAGTGTGGAACACCGGGGAGCTGTTTTTT

D: NA
V: TRBV11-2
size: few
J: TRBJ2-5
CDR3: CASSPGRSETQYF
DNA: TGTGCCAGCAGCCCGGGCCGGTCAGAGACCCAGTACTTC

D: NA
V: TRBV6-5
size: many
J: TRBJ1-1
CDR3: CASSADGNTEAFF
DNA: TGTGCCAGCAGCGCCGACGGGAACACTGAAGCTTTCTTT

D: TRBD2
V: TRBV9
size: few
J: TRBJ2-5
CDR3: CASSGVGGALETQYF
DNA: TGTGCCAGCAGCGGGGTCGGGGGGGCCTTGGAGACCCAGTACTTC

D: NA
V: TRBV7-7
size: few
J: TRBJ2-2
CDR3: CASSPMPGVALKLFF
DNA: TGTGCTAGCAGCCCGATGCCGGGCGTCGCATTAAAGCTGTTTTTT

D: TRBD1
V: TRBV12-3/TRBV12-4
size: many
J: TRBJ2-6
CDR3: CASSLTGTGASGANVLTF
DNA: TGTGCCAGCAGTTTAACCGGGACAGGGGCCTCTGGGGCCAACGTCCTGACTTTC

D: TRBD2
V: TRBV2
size: NA
J: TRBJ2-5
CDR3: CASRATSGVQETQYF
DNA: TGTGCCAGCAGGGCGACTAGCGGGGTCCAAGAGACCCAGTACTTC

D: TRBD1
V: TRBV20-1
size: NA
J: TRBJ1-1
CDR3: CSARVFGTGAPEAFF
DNA: TGCAGTGCTAGAGTATTTGGGACAGGGGCGCCTGAAGCTTTCTTT

D: NA
V: TRBV4-3
size: NA
J: TRBJ2-5
CDR3: CASSQEIEGWETQYF
DNA: TGCGCCAGCAGCCAAGAGATCGAGGGGTGGGAGACCCAGTACTTC

D: NA
V: TRBV12-5
size: few
J: TRBJ2-5
CDR3: CASGLALGSSETQYF
DNA: TGTGCTAGTGGTTTGGCCCTGGGGAGTAGCGAGACCCAGTACTTC

D: NA
V: TRBV6-2/TRBV6-3
size: few
J: TRBJ1-1
CDR3: CASKGSLDGSDTEAFF
DNA: TGTGCCAGCAAAGGGTCTTTGGATGGAAGTGACACTGAAGCTTTCTTT

D: TRBD1
V: TRBV9
size: few
J: TRBJ1-2
CDR3: CASSVGAGGSYGYTF
DNA: TGTGCCAGCAGCGTAGGTGCAGGGGGATCCTATGGCTACACCTTC

D: NA
V: TRBV29-1
size: NA
J: TRBJ1-1
CDR3: CSVVEGVAFF
DNA: TGCAGCGTTGTGGAGGGTGTGGCTTTCTTT

D: NA
V: TRBV6-2/TRBV6-3
size: NA
J: TRBJ2-6
CDR3: CASTFRQRASGANVLTF
DNA: TGTGCCAGCACCTTCCGACAGCGGGCCTCTGGGGCCAACGTCCTGACTTTC

D: TRBD2
V: TRBV6-2/TRBV6-3
size: NA
J: TRBJ2-7
CDR3: CASTTRDYYYEQYF
DNA: TGTGCCAGCACCACCCGGGACTATTATTACGAGCAGTACTTC

D: NA
V: TRBV3-1
size: NA
J: TRBJ1-3
CDR3: CASSLGKGFSGNTIYF
DNA: TGTGCCAGCAGCCTCGGTAAGGGATTCTCTGGAAACACCATATATTTT

D: NA
V: TRBV7-2
size: many
J: TRBJ1-1
CDR3: CASSLAAGRTEAFF
DNA: TGTGCCAGCAGCTTAGCGGCGGGTAGGACTGAAGCTTTCTTT

D: NA
V: TRBV4-1
size: few
J: TRBJ2-3
CDR3: CASSEEWGSTDTQYF
DNA: TGCGCCAGCAGCGAGGAATGGGGGAGCACAGATACGCAGTATTTT

D: TRBD1
V: TRBV5-1
size: NA
J: TRBJ2-1
CDR3: CASSSIPGTDTYNEQFF
DNA: TGCGCCAGCAGCTCAATACCCGGGACAGATACCTACAATGAGCAGTTCTTC

D: NA
V: TRBV7-6
size: few
J: TRBJ2-3
CDR3: CASSSDPSRTDTQYF
DNA: TGTGCCAGCAGCTCGGACCCCTCAAGGACAGATACGCAGTATTTT

D: NA
V: TRBV5-1
size: NA
J: TRBJ2-1
CDR3: CASSLSGGLNNEQFF
DNA: TGCGCCAGCAGCTTGAGTGGCGGGCTAAACAATGAGCAGTTCTTC

D: TRBD1
V: TRBV5-6
size: few
J: TRBJ1-5
CDR3: CASSSGQYSNQPQHF
DNA: TGTGCCAGCAGCTCGGGACAGTATAGCAATCAGCCCCAGCATTTT

D: TRBD1
V: TRBV7-9
size: few
J: TRBJ1-4
CDR3: CASSSDRGAVNEKLFF
DNA: TGTGCCAGCAGTTCGGACAGGGGAGCAGTTAATGAAAAACTGTTTTTT